The clone carrying this T cell receptor (beta chain) came up once. The target antigen is unknown. Profiling relied on immunoSEQ multiplex PCR, and the TCRdb table lists in-frame clones only, not all of them. Altogether 60,000 to 90,000 clones are present, about nine tenths being singletons, with the ten largest covering 18%. This sample was taken from a study of T cell responses to AZD1222 COVID-19 vaccine. The study, taken as a whole, reports: Clonal diversity was possibly underestimated, and white British individuals and females predominated among donors. With two AZD1222 doses given, Spike-specific TCR breadth and depth both rose. The study sampled repertoires only after the peak T cell response.

CDR1 is MNHEY and CDR2 is SVGEGT in the germline V gene. This CDR3 contains 18 residues. V was shortened by 0 bases and J by 4 bases, with 19 bases between the two germline ends. This receptor was obtained from an adult who received the AZD1222 COVID-19 vaccine. Sequencing used peripheral blood, obtained 28 days after the second AZD1222 dose. This chain uses TRBV6-2 or TRBV6-3 with TRBJ1-5; the D gene is possibly TRBD1 (6 bases). The CDR3 DNA reads TGTGCCAGCAGTTACTCCGCAGGGGCCCGACCAGCAAATCAGCCCCAGCATTTT. Amino acids: CASSYSAGARPANQPQHF.